This T cell receptor beta chain was found in a study of blood T cell repertoires in COVID-19. Study-wide background: Sample material is recorded as cDNA or gDNA derived from T cells, B-cell-depleted T cells, or PBMCs.

This CDR3 has 13 amino acids. The germline gives CDR1 LGHDT, CDR2 YNNKEL (reference sequence). Trimming stripped 1 base from V and 4 bases from J, with 7 bases between. As concerns this clone: This same CDR3 is encoded by further DNA sequences in the sample.

Assay: immunoSEQ multiplex PCR; the TCRdb copy retains only in-frame clones and omits some. The sample has about 230,000 clones; 80% to 90% are singletons. Sequencing input: peripheral blood. This TCR was sampled from a man aged 50 or older with COVID-19, enrolled during active disease. This chain links TRBV3-1 (or the pseudogene TRBV3-2) with TRBJ2-5; D may be TRBD1 (5 bases). CDR3 in amino acids: CASSQGQGETQYF. CDR3 sequence (DNA): TGTGCCAGCAGCCAAGGGCAGGGAGAGACCCAGTACTTC.